This TCR beta chain is drawn from a study of cytomegalovirus exposure and HLA in healthy donors. Study at large: Samples from HLA-typed donors yielded about 85 million unique TCRs in an early data release.

Researchers ran the PCR with 60 Vbeta and 13 Jbeta primers. The table came from immunoSEQ multiplex PCR; TCRdb's copy has only in-frame clones and leaves some out. The table includes about 130,000 clones, roughly 82% detected once. This clone was counted once. Per the germline V gene, CDR1 is SEHNR and CDR2 is FQNEAQ (reference sequence). The V end lost 5 bases, the J end lost 0 bases, and 11 bases lay between the germline ends. CDR3 size: 15 residues. The receptor was isolated from a woman aged 40-49 years in good health and CMV-seropositive. The chain links TRBV7-9 to TRBJ2-1; D possibly corresponds to TRBD2 (5 bases). Sequences were obtained from PBMCs. The CDR3: CASSRGLNSYNEQFF. In nucleotides, the CDR3 is TGTGCCAGCAGCCGCGGACTGAACTCCTACAATGAGCAGTTCTTC.